This T cell receptor beta chain is from a study of early T cells in non-severe SARS-CoV-2 infection. The wider study: The study sequenced bulk RNA from unsorted whole blood, with chains unpaired.

Trimming stripped 4 bases from V and 0 bases from J, with 7 bases between. The CDR3 length is 15 residues. Germline V gene data show CDR1 as MNHEY and CDR2 as SMNVEV (reference sequence). This clonotype has ten or more counts. Separate cDNA molecules each had unique molecular identifiers attached to them. MiXCR, run by TCRdb on the 5' RACE reads, gives a single entry per CDR3 protein. The repertoire includes more than 45,000 distinct CDR3 sequences, 9.5% to 15% of them detected once, and 3% to 4.5% sits in the top ten. The sample consisted of whole blood. The V and J genes are TRBV27 and TRBJ1-6, with no clear D. The sequence was obtained from an adult who was a healthcare worker with PCR-confirmed SARS-CoV-2 infection or an uninfected control (not recorded which). The CDR3 sequence: CASSSLSSYNSPLHF. The CDR3 DNA reads TGTGCCAGCAGTTCTTTGAGCTCCTATAATTCACCCCTCCACTTT.